A single sample is the source of the 10 T cell receptor beta chains below, sequenced in a study of cytomegalovirus exposure and HLA in healthy donors. Use of 60 Vbeta and 13 Jbeta primers characterized the PCR. Using immunoSEQ multiplex PCR, the repertoire was profiled, and TCRdb retains in-frame clones only, with some absent. The sample has about 160,000 clones; over 65% are singletons. The sequenced material came from PBMCs. Every receptor here comes from a woman aged 40 to 49 in good health and CMV-seronegative.

Written as DNA, the CDR3 is TGTGCCAGTAGTATCGGAGAGACGGGTTCACCCCTCCACTTT. This codes for CASSIGETGSPLHF. V and J are TRBV19 and TRBJ1-6; no definite D call. V dropped 3 bases and J dropped 9 bases, with 12 bases sitting between them. Germline values: CDR1 LNHDA, CDR2 SQIVND (reference sequence). The CDR3 spans 14 residues.

This clone showed up just once. The chain carries TRBV19 and TRBJ1-1, with D possibly being TRBD1 (6 bases). V was pared by 3 bases and J by 7 bases, with 18 bases between. The CDR3 has 15 amino acids. Germline assignment: CDR1 LNHDA and CDR2 SQIVND (reference sequence). In DNA form, the CDR3 reads TGTGCCAGTAGTATTTCGCAGTCTGGACAGTTTGAAGCTTTCTTT. Residues: CASSISQSGQFEAFF.

The chain is built from TRBV27 and TRBJ2-7; D not certain. The length of the CDR3 is 13 residues. Germline V lookup: CDR1 MNHEY, CDR2 SMNVEV (reference sequence). Trimming removed 4 bases at V and 1 base at J, with 8 bases between. CDR3 residues: CASSSTPSYEQYF. CDR3 DNA sequence: TGTGCCAGCAGTTCGACACCTTCCTACGAGCAGTACTTC.

This rearrangement joins TRBV2 to TRBJ1-6, with D perhaps matching TRBD1 (5 bases). The V gene's germline CDR1 is SNHLY and CDR2 FYNNEI. This CDR3 has 17 amino acids. Trimming shortened V by 7 bases and J by 0 bases, and 16 bases separated the two germline ends. CDR3 sequence (DNA): TGTGCCAGCATCGGGGGGGAGGGGAGCTCCTATAATTCACCCCTCCACTTT. Translation gives CASIGGEGSSYNSPLHF.

The chain is built from TRBV29-1 and TRBJ1-1; 7 bases are a match to TRBD1. The germline CDR1 and CDR2 sequences are SQVTM and ANQGSEA. The CDR3 is 14 residues long. Unmatched junction bases numbered 5, after V lost 4 bases and J lost 0 bases. The CDR3 region is CSVGQGVMNTEAFF. CDR3 sequence (DNA): TGCAGCGTTGGACAGGGCGTTATGAACACTGAAGCTTTCTTT.

The rearrangement uses TRBV6-5 and TRBJ2-7, with TRBD1 identical over 7 bases. The CDR3 has 15 residues. The junction had 8 bases not matched to a gene; V was cut back by 6 bases and J by 0 bases. The germline V gene encodes CDR1 MNHEY and CDR2 SVGAGI. The CDR3 DNA is TGTGCCAGCAGCAACAGACAGGGTAACTCCTACGAGCAGTACTTC. This gives the protein CASSNRQGNSYEQYF.

The chain is built from TRBV25-1 and TRBJ2-1; D ambiguous. There are 11 residues in the CDR3. Per the germline V gene, CDR1 is MGHDK and CDR2 is SYGVNS. V lost 10 bases to trimming and J lost 10 bases, with 14 bases between them. The DNA of the CDR3 is TGTGCCACCAAGGTCCTCGGGGAGCAGTTCTTC. Translation: CATKVLGEQFF.

This clone was picked up many times. V and J are TRBV5-1 and TRBJ1-1; TRBD1 is a possible D gene (5 bases). V lost 1 base and J 2 bases, leaving 12 bases between the germline ends. CDR1 is SGHRS and CDR2 is YFSETQ in the germline V gene. This CDR3 is 15 amino acids long. The CDR3, as DNA: TGCGCCAGCAGCTTGTATGGGGCGCCTAACACTGAAGCTTTCTTT. Residues: CASSLYGAPNTEAFF.

The chain uses TRBV7-8 and TRBJ1-4; a weak D match, TRBD1 (5 bases). Germline CDR1 SGHVS, CDR2 FQNEAQ. Trimming removed 1 base from V and 9 bases from J, with 30 bases in between. The CDR3 spans 20 residues. CDR3 residues: CASSLGGHMGLGRGGKKLFF. CDR3 bases: TGTGCCAGCAGCTTAGGTGGGCATATGGGGCTTGGACGTGGCGGCAAAAAACTGTTTTTT. Supplemented by reference TRBV7-8 and TRBJ1-4, the full variable domain reads GAGVSQSPRYKVAKRGQDVALRCDPISGHVSLFWYQQALGQGPEFLTYFQNEAQLDKSGLPSDRFFAERPEGSVSTLKIQRTQQEDSAVYLCASSLGGHMGLGRGGKKLFFGSGTQLSVL.

J is TRBJ1-1 and V is TRBV5-4; D is unresolved. The CDR3 runs to 13 residues. Germline V gene lookup returns CDR1 SGHNT and CDR2 YYREEE (reference sequence). Trimming left V 3 bases short and J 1 base short, with 7 bases between. This CDR3 reads CASSSRENTEAFF. The CDR3 DNA reads as TGTGCCAGCAGCTCACGGGAGAACACTGAAGCTTTCTTT.